This is a list of T cell receptor beta chains from one sample in a study of blood T cell repertoires in COVID-19. Clones were sequenced by immunoSEQ multiplex PCR, and TCRdb holds only the in-frame ones, with some missing. The sample has some 150,000 clones; 85% to 90% are singletons. The sequenced sample consisted of peripheral blood. These receptors originate from a human donor in a cohort sampled during active COVID-19. Both conserved end residues are part of each CDR3. Fields, in order: clone size, D gene, V gene, J gene, CDR3 protein, CDR3 DNA. A D gene is named only where the DNA matches it firmly. Part of the rows lack a size; the others show once, few, many or a class for expanded clones.

>NA|NA|TRBV24-1|TRBJ2-7
CATSDPGVYEQYF
TGTGCCACCAGTGATCCCGGGGTTTACGAGCAGTACTTC
>once|TRBD1|TRBV6-2/TRBV6-3|TRBJ1-2
CASSSTGSNYGYTF
TGTGCCAGCAGTTCGACAGGGAGTAACTATGGCTACACCTTC
>NA|NA|TRBV4-1|TRBJ2-7
CASSPRQSNYEQYF
TGCGCCAGCAGCCCGAGACAGAGCAACTACGAGCAGTACTTC
>NA|NA|TRBV9|TRBJ1-5
CASSVEPNQPQHF
TGTGCCAGCAGCGTAGAGCCCAATCAGCCCCAGCATTTT
>NA|TRBD2|TRBV6-5|TRBJ2-3
CASRRGGQSDTQYF
TGTGCCAGCAGGAGGGGAGGGCAGTCAGATACGCAGTATTTT
>NA|TRBD2|TRBV5-8|TRBJ2-1
CASSLGTSSYNEQFF
TGTGCCAGCAGCTTGGGGACTAGCTCCTACAATGAGCAGTTCTTC
>NA|TRBD2|TRBV9|TRBJ2-7
CASSVGTSRTYEQYF
TGTGCCAGCAGCGTCGGGACTAGCCGAACCTACGAGCAGTACTTC
>NA|TRBD1|TRBV2|TRBJ1-4
CASGGDSHNEKLFF
TGTGCCAGCGGAGGGGACAGCCATAATGAAAAACTGTTTTTT
>NA|NA|TRBV28|TRBJ2-1
CASSPTDFYNEQFF
TGTGCCAGCAGTCCCACGGACTTCTACAATGAGCAGTTCTTC
>few|NA|TRBV9|TRBJ2-2
CASSAPTGTGELFF
TGTGCCAGCAGCGCACCGACAGGCACCGGGGAGCTGTTTTTT
>NA|NA|TRBV5-1|TRBJ1-3
CASSLGSAGNTIYF
TGCGCCAGCAGCTTGGGGAGTGCTGGAAACACCATATATTTT
>NA|TRBD1|TRBV28|TRBJ2-2
CASNRGQGTGELFF
TGTGCCAGCAACAGGGGGCAGGGCACCGGGGAGCTGTTTTTT
>NA|TRBD2|TRBV6-2/TRBV6-3|TRBJ2-1
CASSTYSGRAGNEQFF
TGTGCCAGCAGTACTTATAGCGGGAGGGCCGGCAATGAGCAGTTCTTC
>NA|TRBD2|TRBV7-2|TRBJ2-3
CASSFAGGLSSTDTQYF
TGTGCCAGCAGCTTTGCGGGGGGCCTTTCGAGCACAGATACGCAGTATTTT
>NA|TRBD2|TRBV7-3|TRBJ2-1
CASSSTSGVEQFF
TGTGCCAGCAGCTCTACTAGCGGAGTAGAGCAGTTCTTC
>NA|TRBD2|TRBV7-2|TRBJ2-5
CASSGRLAGKETQYF
TGTGCCAGCAGCGGCCGACTAGCGGGAAAGGAGACCCAGTACTTC
>NA|TRBD2|TRBV5-5|TRBJ2-1
CASSLGGLAYYNEQFF
TGTGCCAGCAGCTTGGGAGGACTAGCGTACTACAATGAGCAGTTCTTC
>NA|TRBD1|TRBV28|TRBJ2-7
CASSLGQGPNYEQYF
TGTGCCAGCAGTTTGGGACAGGGTCCCAACTACGAGCAGTACTTC
>NA|TRBD1|TRBV6-5|TRBJ2-7
CASSSLPTGGYEQYF
TGTGCCAGCAGTTCCCTCCCGACAGGGGGCTACGAGCAGTACTTC
>NA|TRBD1|TRBV12-3/TRBV12-4|TRBJ2-5
CASTLAGGETQYF
TGTGCCAGCACGCTGGCAGGGGGAGAGACCCAGTACTTC
>few|NA|TRBV5-8|TRBJ2-1
CASSPLRSSYNEQFF
TGTGCCAGCAGCCCCCTGCGAAGCTCCTACAATGAGCAGTTCTTC
>once|TRBD1|TRBV6-6|TRBJ1-2
CASTRTGDRSGYTF
TGTGCCAGCACCCGAACAGGGGACAGGAGTGGCTACACCTTC
>few|TRBD1|TRBV10-3|TRBJ2-1
CAINSGTGVYNEQFF
TGTGCCATCAATTCCGGGACAGGGGTCTACAATGAGCAGTTCTTC
>NA|NA|TRBV6-5|TRBJ2-1
CASSYSNRDRNEQFF
TGTGCCAGCAGTTACTCGAACAGGGACCGCAATGAGCAGTTCTTC
>NA|TRBD2|TRBV19|TRBJ2-3
CASTKDGMAGGYPDTQYF
TGTGCCAGTACCAAAGACGGTATGGCGGGAGGTTATCCAGATACGCAGTATTTT
>once|TRBD1|TRBV6-6|TRBJ1-2
CASRQPGQGSYGYTF
TGTGCCAGCAGGCAACCGGGACAGGGTTCCTATGGCTACACCTTC
>NA|TRBD2|TRBV9|TRBJ2-3
CASSVGLAGARDTQYF
TGTGCCAGCAGCGTAGGTCTAGCGGGGGCGCGAGATACGCAGTATTTT
>NA|TRBD1|TRBV6-2/TRBV6-3|TRBJ1-5
CASSRQGASNQPQHF
TGTGCCAGCAGTAGACAGGGAGCGAGCAATCAGCCCCAGCATTTT
>NA|NA|TRBV23-1|TRBJ2-5
CASSHRDQGVLGTQYF
TGCGCCAGCAGTCATCGCGACCAGGGTGTATTAGGGACCCAGTACTTC
>NA|TRBD2|TRBV6-1|TRBJ2-1
CASSGLAGWGYNEQFF
TGTGCCAGCAGTGGCTTAGCGGGCTGGGGGTACAATGAGCAGTTCTTC
>NA|TRBD2|TRBV4-2|TRBJ2-2
CASSRRGGQRGFNTGELFF
TGTGCCAGCAGCCGGCGGGGAGGGCAGCGGGGATTTAACACCGGGGAGCTGTTTTTT
>NA|NA|TRBV7-8|TRBJ1-1
CASSLVTLTQNTEAFF
TGTGCCAGCAGCTTAGTAACCCTGACTCAGAACACTGAAGCTTTCTTT